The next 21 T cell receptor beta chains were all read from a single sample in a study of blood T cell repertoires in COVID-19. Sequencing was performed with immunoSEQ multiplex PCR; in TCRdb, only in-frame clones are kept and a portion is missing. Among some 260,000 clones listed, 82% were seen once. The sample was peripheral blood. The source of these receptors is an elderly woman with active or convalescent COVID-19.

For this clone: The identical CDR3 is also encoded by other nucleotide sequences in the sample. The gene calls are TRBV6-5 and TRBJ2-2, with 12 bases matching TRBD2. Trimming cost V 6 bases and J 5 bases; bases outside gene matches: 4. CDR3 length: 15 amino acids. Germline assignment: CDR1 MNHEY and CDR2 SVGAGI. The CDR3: CASRPGLAGTGELFF. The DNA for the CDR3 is TGTGCCAGCAGACCCGGACTAGCGGGGACCGGGGAGCTGTTTTTT.

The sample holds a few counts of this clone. The CDR3 region is CASHTNMGDEQYF. The CDR3 DNA is TGTGCCAGCCACACAAACATGGGCGACGAGCAGTACTTC. V usage is TRBV2 and J usage is TRBJ2-7, with D unclear. CDR1 is SNHLY and CDR2 is FYNNEI in the germline V gene. The CDR3 contains 13 residues. Deletions cut 8 bases from V and 5 bases from J, with 16 bases between. Filled out from reference TRBV2 and TRBJ2-7, the complete variable domain reads EPEVTQTPSHQVTQMGQEVILRCVPISNHLYFYWYRQILGQKVEFLVSFYNNEISEKSEIFDDQFSVERPDGSNFTLKIRSTKLEDSAMYFCASHTNMGDEQYFGPGTRLTVT.

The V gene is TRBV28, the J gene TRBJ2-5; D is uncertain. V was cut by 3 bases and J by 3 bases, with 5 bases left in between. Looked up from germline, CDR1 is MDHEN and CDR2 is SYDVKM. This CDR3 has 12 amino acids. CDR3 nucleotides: TGTGCCAGCAGTTTTCAGAAAGAGACCCAGTACTTC. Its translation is CASSFQKETQYF.

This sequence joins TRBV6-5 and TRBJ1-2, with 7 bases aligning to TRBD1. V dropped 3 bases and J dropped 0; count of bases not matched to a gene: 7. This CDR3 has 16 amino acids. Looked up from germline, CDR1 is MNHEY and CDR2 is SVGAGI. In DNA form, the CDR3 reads TGTGCCAGCAGTTATCTTCAAGGGACAGCTAACTATGGCTACACCTTC. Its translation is CASSYLQGTANYGYTF.

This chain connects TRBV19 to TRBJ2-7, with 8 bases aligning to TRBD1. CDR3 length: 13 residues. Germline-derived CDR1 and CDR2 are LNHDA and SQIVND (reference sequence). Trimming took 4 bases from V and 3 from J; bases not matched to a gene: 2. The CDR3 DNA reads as TGTGCCAGTAGTACAGGACAGGGCTACGAGCAGTACTTC. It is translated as CASSTGQGYEQYF.

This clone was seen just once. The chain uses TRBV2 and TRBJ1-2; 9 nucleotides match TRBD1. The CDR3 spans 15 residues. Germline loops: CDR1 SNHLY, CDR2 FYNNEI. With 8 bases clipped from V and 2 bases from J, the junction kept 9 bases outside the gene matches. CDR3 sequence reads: CASVRDRASNYGYTF. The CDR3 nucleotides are TGTGCCAGCGTCCGGGACAGGGCTTCGAACTATGGCTACACCTTC.

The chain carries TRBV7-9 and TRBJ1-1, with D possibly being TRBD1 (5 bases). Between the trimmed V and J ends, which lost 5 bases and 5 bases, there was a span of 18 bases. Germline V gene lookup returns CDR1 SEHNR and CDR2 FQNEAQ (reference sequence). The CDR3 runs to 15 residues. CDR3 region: CASSPTGHKGTEAFF. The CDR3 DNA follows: TGTGCCAGCAGCCCAACGGGTCACAAGGGGACTGAAGCTTTCTTT.

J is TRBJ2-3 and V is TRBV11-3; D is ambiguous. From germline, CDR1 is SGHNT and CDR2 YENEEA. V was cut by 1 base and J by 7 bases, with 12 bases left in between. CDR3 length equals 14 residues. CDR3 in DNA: TGTGCCAGCAGCTTAGCTGCAGGATCCAATACGCAGTATTTT. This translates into CASSLAAGSNTQYF. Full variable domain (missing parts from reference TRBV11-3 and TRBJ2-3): EAGVVQSPRYKIIEKKQPVAFWCNPISGHNTLYWYLQNLGQGPELLIRYENEEAVDDSQLPKDRFSAERLKGVDSTLKIQPAELGDSAVYLCASSLAAGSNTQYFGPGTRLTVL.

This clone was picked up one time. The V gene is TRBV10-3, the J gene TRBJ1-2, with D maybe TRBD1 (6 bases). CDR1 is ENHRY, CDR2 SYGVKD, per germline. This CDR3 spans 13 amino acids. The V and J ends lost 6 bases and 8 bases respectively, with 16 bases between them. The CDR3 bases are TGTGCCATCAGGGAAGGGCTAGGGGGAGGCTACACCTTC. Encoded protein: CAIREGLGGGYTF.

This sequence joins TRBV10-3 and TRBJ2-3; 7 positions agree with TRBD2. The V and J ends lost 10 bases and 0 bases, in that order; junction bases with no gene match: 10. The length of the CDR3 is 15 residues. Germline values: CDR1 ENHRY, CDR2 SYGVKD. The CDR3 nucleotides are TGTGCCACGGGGGAGGGCGGGCCTAGCACAGATACGCAGTATTTT. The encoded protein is CATGEGGPSTDTQYF.

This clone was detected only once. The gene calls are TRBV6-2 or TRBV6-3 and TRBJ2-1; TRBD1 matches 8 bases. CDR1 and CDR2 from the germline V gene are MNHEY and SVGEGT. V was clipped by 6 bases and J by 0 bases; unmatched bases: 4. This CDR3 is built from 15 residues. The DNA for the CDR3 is TGTGCCAGCAGCAGGACAGGGAGCTCCTACAATGAGCAGTTCTTC. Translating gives CASSRTGSSYNEQFF.

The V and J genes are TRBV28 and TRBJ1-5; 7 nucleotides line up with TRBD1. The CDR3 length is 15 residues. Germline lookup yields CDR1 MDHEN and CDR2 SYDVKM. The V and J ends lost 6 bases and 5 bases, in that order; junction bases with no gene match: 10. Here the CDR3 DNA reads TGTGCCAGCAGCCTTGACCAGGGGGACCATCAGCCCCAGCATTTT. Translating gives CASSLDQGDHQPQHF.

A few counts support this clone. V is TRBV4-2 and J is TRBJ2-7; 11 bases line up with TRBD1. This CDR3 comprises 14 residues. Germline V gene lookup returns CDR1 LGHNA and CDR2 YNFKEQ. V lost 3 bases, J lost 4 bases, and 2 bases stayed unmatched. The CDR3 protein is CASSQGQGEYEQYF. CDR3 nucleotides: TGTGCCAGCAGCCAGGGACAGGGGGAGTACGAGCAGTACTTC.

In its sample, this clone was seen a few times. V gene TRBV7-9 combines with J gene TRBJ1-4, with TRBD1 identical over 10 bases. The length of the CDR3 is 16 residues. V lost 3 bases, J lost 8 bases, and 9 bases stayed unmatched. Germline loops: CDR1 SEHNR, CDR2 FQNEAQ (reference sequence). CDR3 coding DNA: TGTGCCAGCAGCTTCTACGGGACAGGGGAATTGGAAAAACTGTTTTTT. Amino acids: CASSFYGTGELEKLFF.

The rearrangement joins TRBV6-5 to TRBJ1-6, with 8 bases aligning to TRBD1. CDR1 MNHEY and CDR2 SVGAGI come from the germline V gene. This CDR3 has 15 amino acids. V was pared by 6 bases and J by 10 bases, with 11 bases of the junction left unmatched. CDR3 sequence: CASSPRATGGSPLHF. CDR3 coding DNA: TGTGCCAGCAGCCCGAGGGCCACAGGGGGGTCACCCCTCCACTTT.

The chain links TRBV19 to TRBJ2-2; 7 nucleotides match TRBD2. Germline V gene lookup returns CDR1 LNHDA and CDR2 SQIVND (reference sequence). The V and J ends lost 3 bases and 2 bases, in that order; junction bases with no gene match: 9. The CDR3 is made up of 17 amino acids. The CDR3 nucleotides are TGTGCCAGTAGTATCGGGTTGGGGAGGGGAAACACCGGGGAGCTGTTTTTT. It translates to CASSIGLGRGNTGELFF.

The CDR3 bases are TGTGCCAGCAGGGATAGCGGGGGGCAAATGAATGAGCAGTTCTTC. It specifies CASRDSGGQMNEQFF. The V gene is TRBV9, the J gene TRBJ2-1; 10 nucleotides align to TRBD2. Unmatched junction bases numbered 9, after V lost 5 bases and J lost 7 bases. The germline CDR1 and CDR2 sequences are SGDLS and YYNGEE. This CDR3 is 15 amino acids long.

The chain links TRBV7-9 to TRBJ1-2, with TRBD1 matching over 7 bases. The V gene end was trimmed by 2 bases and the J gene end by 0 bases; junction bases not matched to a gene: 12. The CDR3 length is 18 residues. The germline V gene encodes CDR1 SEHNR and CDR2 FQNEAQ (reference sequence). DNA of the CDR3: TGTGCCAGCAGCTTAATAGTTAATGGGGACAGTCCTAACTATGGCTACACCTTC. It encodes CASSLIVNGDSPNYGYTF.

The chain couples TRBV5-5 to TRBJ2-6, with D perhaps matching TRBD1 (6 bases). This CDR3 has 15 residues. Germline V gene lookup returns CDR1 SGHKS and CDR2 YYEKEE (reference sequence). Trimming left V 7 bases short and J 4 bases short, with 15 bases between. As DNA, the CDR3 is TGTGCCAGCGACCTTACAGGGATCGGGGCCAACGTCCTGACTTTC. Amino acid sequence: CASDLTGIGANVLTF.

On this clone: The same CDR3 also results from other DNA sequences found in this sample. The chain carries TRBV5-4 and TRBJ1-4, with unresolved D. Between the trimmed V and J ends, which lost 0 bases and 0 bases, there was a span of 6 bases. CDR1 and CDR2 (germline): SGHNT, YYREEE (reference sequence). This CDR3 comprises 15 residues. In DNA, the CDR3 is TGTGCCAGCAGCTTGGGAGGATCAACTAATGAAAAACTGTTTTTT. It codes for CASSLGGSTNEKLFF.

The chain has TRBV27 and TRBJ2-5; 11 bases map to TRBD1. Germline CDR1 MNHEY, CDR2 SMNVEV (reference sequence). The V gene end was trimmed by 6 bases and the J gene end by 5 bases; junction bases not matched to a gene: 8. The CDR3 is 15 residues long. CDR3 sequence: CASSGGDRGSETQYF. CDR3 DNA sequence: TGTGCCAGCAGCGGGGGGGACAGGGGGTCGGAGACCCAGTACTTC.